This entry lists 14 T cell receptor beta chains sequenced from one sample in a study of CD8+ T cells in alopecia areata (dated by TCRdb to 2016 to 2019). The library was built by means of the immunoSEQ multiplex PCR assay. To provide template for TCR sequencing, every sample had RNA extracted and reverse transcribed into cDNA. Not all clones reach the TCRdb copy of this immuneACCESS table, which keeps in-frame sequences only. Checked studies attribute under half of the gap to unresolved V genes and leave the rest unexplained. A total of about 120,000 clones appear in this sample, over 55% of them only once. The ten largest account for around 5.7% of the sample. The sample's time point label is to be understood as: more than three weeks on oral tofacitinib. The treatment or condition label, as the study defines it: oral pan-JAK inhibitor, 5-10 mg twice daily. The input for sequencing was CD4+ T cells sorted from blood, taken at week 4, from a patient treated with tofacitinib. Receptors originate from a human donor with alopecia areata.

This sequence joins TRBV4-1 and TRBJ2-7, with 11 bases fitting TRBD2. CDR1 is MGHRA, CDR2 YSYEKL, per germline. The CDR3 is made up of 15 amino acids. The V gene end was trimmed by 3 bases and the J gene end by 6 bases; junction bases not matched to a gene: 7. The DNA for the CDR3 is TGCGCCAGCAGCCAGTCCCGGACTAGCGGGCGCGAGCAGTACTTC. Translation gives CASSQSRTSGREQYF.

This chain uses TRBV7-8 with TRBJ2-5; maybe TRBD1 (6 bases). V was pared by 4 bases and J by 4 bases, with 16 bases between. CDR3 length equals 15 residues. CDR1 is SGHVS, CDR2 FQNEAQ, per germline. For the CDR3, the DNA is TGTGCCAGCAGCTCCACGAGAGGGGGTCTAGAGACCCAGTACTTC. Translation: CASSSTRGGLETQYF. The whole variable domain, filled in from reference TRBV7-8 and TRBJ2-5, reads GAGVSQSPRYKVAKRGQDVALRCDPISGHVSLFWYQQALGQGPEFLTYFQNEAQLDKSGLPSDRFFAERPEGSVSTLKIQRTQQEDSAVYLCASSSTRGGLETQYFGPGTRLLVL.

This clone appeared once. For the CDR3, the DNA is TGCAGCGTTGGTGATCAGAAGTGGAACACTGAAGCTTTCTTT. This encodes CSVGDQKWNTEAFF. The chain combines TRBV29-1 with TRBJ1-1, with D unresolved. This CDR3 spans 14 amino acids. CDR1 and CDR2 (germline): SQVTM, ANQGSEA. Trimming took 4 bases from V and 1 from J, leaving 13 bases between them.

The V gene is TRBV4-1, the J gene TRBJ2-5, with 9 bases identical to TRBD2. Germline V gene sequence: CDR1 MGHRA, CDR2 YSYEKL. Trimming took 4 bases from V and 2 from J; bases not matched to a gene: 8. The CDR3 is 16 residues long. The CDR3 DNA sequence: TGCGCCAGCAGCCGCCAACTAGCGGGCCTTCAAGAGACCCAGTACTTC. Translated, it gives CASSRQLAGLQETQYF.

This clone was seen more than once but under ten times. The chain uses TRBV19 and TRBJ2-3, with D unclear. The germline gives CDR1 LNHDA, CDR2 SQIVND (reference sequence). The CDR3 totals 11 residues. V was shortened by 6 bases and J by 14 bases, with 15 bases between the two germline ends. This chain's CDR3 is CASRDRVKMYF. The DNA of the CDR3 is TGTGCCAGTAGAGACCGGGTCAAGATGTATTTT.

The chain carries TRBV30 and TRBJ1-1; D remains unclear. The CDR3 is 14 amino acids. V dropped 2 bases and J dropped 1 base, with 11 bases sitting between them. CDR1 GTSNPN and CDR2 SVGIG come from the germline V gene (reference sequence). CDR3 DNA sequence: TGTGCCTGGAGTTTGGGGAGTTGGAACACTGAAGCTTTCTTT. Protein: CAWSLGSWNTEAFF.

This clone showed up just a few times. The chain carries TRBV4-1 and TRBJ1-2; D is ambiguous. Germline V gene sequence: CDR1 MGHRA, CDR2 YSYEKL. CDR3 size: 12 residues. Trimming left V 1 base short and J 7 bases short, with 7 bases between. CDR3 bases: TGCGCCAGCAGCCAAGTCTTAGGTGGCTACACCTTC. Translated: CASSQVLGGYTF.

The chain is built from TRBV19 and TRBJ1-5; D gene uncertain. Trimming cost V 7 bases and J 7 bases, with 14 bases left between them. Germline lookup yields CDR1 LNHDA and CDR2 SQIVND (reference sequence). This CDR3 is built from 13 residues. CDR3 loop: CASKVAEHQPQHF. CDR3 coding DNA: TGTGCCAGTAAGGTGGCCGAACACCAGCCCCAGCATTTT.

In its sample, this clone was seen once. The V and J genes are TRBV11-1 and TRBJ2-2, with a weak D call TRBD1 (6 bases). Per germline, CDR1 SGHAT and CDR2 FQDESV (reference sequence). The CDR3 totals 11 residues. Between the trimmed V and J ends, which lost 11 bases and 6 bases, there was a span of 10 bases. CDR3 in DNA: TGTGCCCCGGGACACCCCGGGGAGCTGTTTTTT. It encodes CAPGHPGELFF.

V usage is TRBV4-3 and J usage is TRBJ2-1; D might be TRBD2 (5 bases). The CDR3 loop spans 13 amino acids. The V gene lost 1 base and the J gene lost 10 bases, with 11 bases spanning the gap. Germline V CDR1 and CDR2: LGHNA, YSLEER. This CDR3 is CASSQGSDGEQFF. DNA for the CDR3: TGCGCCAGCAGCCAAGGTAGCGATGGGGAGCAGTTCTTC.

This clone was found a few times. This chain's CDR3 is CAGTRDPNYGYTF. CDR3 sequence (DNA): TGTGCCGGTACCCGGGACCCAAACTATGGCTACACCTTC. The rearrangement uses TRBV30 and TRBJ1-2; a possible D gene is TRBD1 (5 bases). Between the trimmed V and J ends, which lost 8 bases and 2 bases, there was a span of 15 bases. Germline assignment: CDR1 GTSNPN and CDR2 SVGIG (reference sequence). This CDR3 comprises 13 residues.

The V gene is TRBV6-5, the J gene TRBJ2-3; TRBD2 matches 7 bases. With V trimmed by 2 bases and J by 5 bases, 10 bases remained unmatched. The CDR3 covers 16 residues. Germline V lookup: CDR1 MNHEY, CDR2 SVGAGI. CDR3 in amino acids: CASSYGGGRYGDTQYF. The CDR3 DNA reads as TGTGCCAGCAGTTACGGCGGGGGAAGGTATGGAGATACGCAGTATTTT.

The V and J genes are TRBV9 and TRBJ1-5; perhaps TRBD1 as D (5 bases). Germline CDR1 reads SGDLS; CDR2 reads YYNGEE. Trimming cost V 9 bases and J 1 base, with 17 bases left between them. The CDR3 has 15 amino acids. This CDR3 reads CAKRVCRDSNQPQHF. In DNA, the CDR3 is TGTGCCAAGCGGGTTTGCAGGGACAGCAATCAGCCCCAGCATTTT.

This clone was detected a few times. The chain links TRBV4-1 to TRBJ2-7; D is uncertain. V was trimmed by 5 bases and J by 2 bases, leaving 4 bases between them. Germline lookup yields CDR1 MGHRA and CDR2 YSYEKL. This CDR3 is 11 amino acids long. This CDR3 reads CASSEAYEQYF. The CDR3 nucleotides are TGCGCCAGCAGCGAAGCCTACGAGCAGTACTTC.